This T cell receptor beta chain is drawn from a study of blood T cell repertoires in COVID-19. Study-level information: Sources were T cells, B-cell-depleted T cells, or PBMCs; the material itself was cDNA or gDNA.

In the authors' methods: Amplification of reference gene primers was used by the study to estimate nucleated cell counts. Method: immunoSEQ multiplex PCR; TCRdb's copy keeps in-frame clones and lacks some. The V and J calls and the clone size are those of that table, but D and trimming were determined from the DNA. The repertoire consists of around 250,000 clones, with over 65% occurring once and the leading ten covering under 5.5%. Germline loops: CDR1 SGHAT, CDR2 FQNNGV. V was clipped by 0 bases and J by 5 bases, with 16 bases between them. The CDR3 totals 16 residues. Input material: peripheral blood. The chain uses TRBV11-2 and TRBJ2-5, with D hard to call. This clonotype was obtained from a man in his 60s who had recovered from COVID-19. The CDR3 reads CASSLDLAAARETQYF. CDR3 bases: TGTGCCAGCAGCTTAGATTTGGCGGCGGCCCGGGAGACCCAGTACTTC.